The 25 T cell receptor beta chains given below trace back to one sample, sequenced in a study of blood T cell repertoires in COVID-19. Sequencing used immunoSEQ multiplex PCR; TCRdb keeps in-frame clones, though not all of them. The sample has approximately 330,000 clones; approximately 86% are singletons. The sequenced sample was peripheral blood. Receptors were obtained from a young man with COVID-19, enrolled during active disease.

The chain employs TRBV5-5 and TRBJ2-1; D remains unclear. From germline, CDR1 is SGHKS and CDR2 YYEKEE (reference sequence). The ends were cut back, 2 bases at V and 6 bases at J, with 12 bases in the middle. This CDR3 is 14 amino acids long. The CDR3 DNA reads TGTGCCAGCAGCTTTCTTATGAGCTCCAATGAGCAGTTCTTC. Its protein product is CASSFLMSSNEQFF.

The chain has TRBV5-8 and TRBJ2-7; 10 bases fit TRBD2. This CDR3 has 15 residues. V shed 5 bases and J 6 bases; nucleotides not matched to a gene: 11. Germline loops: CDR1 SGHTS, CDR2 YDEGEE. The CDR3 is CASSHVLAGAGEQYF. The CDR3 DNA is TGTGCCAGCAGTCACGTTCTAGCGGGAGCGGGCGAGCAGTACTTC. Based on the CDR3 plus reference TRBV5-8 and TRBJ2-7, the full variable domain is EAGVTQSPTHLIKTRGQQATLRCSPISGHTSVYWYQQALGLGLQFLLWYDEGEERNRGNFPPRFSGRQFPNYSSELNVNALELEDSALYLCASSHVLAGAGEQYFGPGTRLTVT.

The rearrangement joins TRBV27 to TRBJ1-1; no clear D. CDR3 length: 13 amino acids. In germline, CDR1 is MNHEY, CDR2 SMNVEV (reference sequence). V lost 4 bases and J lost 6, with 12 bases in between. This chain's CDR3 is CASSSHVPSEAFF. The CDR3 coding sequence is TGTGCCAGCAGTTCACACGTCCCATCTGAAGCTTTCTTT.

This chain links TRBV19 with TRBJ1-1, with D unclear. The CDR3 length is 13 residues. V was shortened by 3 bases and J by 5 bases, with 10 bases between the two germline ends. Germline V CDR1 and CDR2: LNHDA, SQIVND (reference sequence). The CDR3 sequence is CASSMWGGTEAFF. Here the CDR3 DNA reads TGTGCCAGTAGTATGTGGGGAGGGACTGAAGCTTTCTTT.

This chain links TRBV3-1 (or the pseudogene TRBV3-2) with TRBJ2-5; 9 positions match TRBD2. The CDR3 extends over 16 amino acids. In germline, CDR1 is LGHDT, CDR2 YNNKEL (reference sequence). With V trimmed by 1 base and J by 4 bases, 7 bases remained unmatched. The CDR3 DNA reads as TGTGCCAGCAGCCAAGGTGGGCGGGGGGGTCGAGAGACCCAGTACTTC. Residues: CASSQGGRGGRETQYF.

This chain links TRBV28 with TRBJ2-7, with TRBD2 matching over 10 bases. Trimming at V came to 1 base and at J to 4 bases, leaving 4 bases not matched to a gene. The germline gives CDR1 MDHEN, CDR2 SYDVKM. The length of the CDR3 is 15 residues. CDR3 in DNA: TGTGCCAGCAGTTTATACGCTAGCGGGAGATACGAGCAGTACTTC. Its protein is CASSLYASGRYEQYF.

The rearrangement links TRBV28 to TRBJ1-2, with D possibly TRBD1 on 5 matching bases. This CDR3 region has 14 residues. Trimming cost V 2 bases and J 7 bases, with 14 bases left between them. Per germline, CDR1 MDHEN and CDR2 SYDVKM. CDR3 sequence: CASSLGGLRGGYTF. CDR3 DNA: TGTGCCAGCAGTTTAGGGGGGTTAAGGGGTGGCTACACCTTC.

V usage is TRBV4-1 and J usage is TRBJ2-7; TRBD2 matches at 7 bases. The CDR3 consists of 15 residues. In germline, CDR1 is MGHRA, CDR2 YSYEKL. J gave up 0 bases and V 3 bases, and 5 bases lay outside the gene matches. CDR3 amino acids: CASSQALASSYEQYF. The CDR3 bases are TGCGCCAGCAGCCAGGCACTAGCGTCCTCCTACGAGCAGTACTTC.

The chain recombines TRBV30 with TRBJ1-5; D is ambiguous. The germline V gene encodes CDR1 GTSNPN and CDR2 SVGIG (reference sequence). The CDR3 spans 15 residues. Trimming took off 4 bases at V and 7 bases at J, with 20 bases between the two ends. This CDR3 is CAWNVLGGPPQPQHF. In DNA form, the CDR3 reads TGTGCCTGGAATGTATTAGGAGGTCCTCCCCAGCCCCAGCATTTT.

This chain uses TRBV4-2 with TRBJ2-7; no reliable D call. Germline CDR1 LGHNA, CDR2 YNFKEQ. Trimming removed 0 bases from V and 6 bases from J, with 12 bases in between. The CDR3 has 14 amino acids. This CDR3 reads CASSQDDGRREQYF. The CDR3 DNA is TGTGCCAGCAGCCAAGATGATGGGCGTCGCGAGCAGTACTTC.

The V and J genes are TRBV4-2 and TRBJ2-1, with 9 bases matching TRBD2. V lost 3 bases, J lost 1 base, and 1 base stayed unmatched. Germline V gives CDR1 LGHNA, CDR2 YNFKEQ. CDR3 length: 15 amino acids. The CDR3 DNA reads TGTGCCAGCAGCCAGCGGGAGGGGTCCTACAATGAGCAGTTCTTC. Translated: CASSQREGSYNEQFF.

The chain is built from TRBV28 and TRBJ2-7; D may be TRBD1 (7 bases). The V gene's germline CDR1 is MDHEN and CDR2 SYDVKM. This CDR3 region has 15 residues. The V gene lost 10 bases and the J gene lost 4 bases, with 23 bases spanning the gap. As DNA, the CDR3 is TGTGCCACTTTGGGGGGCCAGGGGGTTGGTTACGAGCAGTACTTC. Residues: CATLGGQGVGYEQYF.

V and J are TRBV6-2 or TRBV6-3 and TRBJ2-5; D may be TRBD2 (5 bases). There are 16 residues in the CDR3. The germline V gene encodes CDR1 MNHEY and CDR2 SVGEGT. V was pared by 0 bases and J by 4 bases, with 15 bases between. CDR3 protein: CASSYSRTQGGETQYF. The CDR3 nucleotides read TGTGCCAGCAGTTACTCAAGGACGCAAGGAGGAGAGACCCAGTACTTC.

The chain has TRBV5-6 and TRBJ1-1; TRBD1 agrees at 9 bases. With V trimmed by 4 bases and J by 6 bases, 7 bases remained unmatched. The CDR3 runs to 14 residues. CDR1 is SGHDT and CDR2 is YYEEEE in the germline V gene. CDR3 bases: TGTGCCAGCAGCCCCGGACAGGGGTTGGCTGAAGCTTTCTTT. Encoded protein: CASSPGQGLAEAFF.

The chain uses TRBV3-1 (or the pseudogene TRBV3-2) and TRBJ1-1; unclear D gene. V was pared by 3 bases and J by 7 bases, with 9 bases between. Germline CDR1 is LGHDT and CDR2 is YNNKEL (reference sequence). There are 12 residues in the CDR3. CDR3 loop: CASSQGDFEAFF. The CDR3 DNA reads as TGTGCCAGCAGCCAGGGAGACTTTGAAGCTTTCTTT.

This CDR3 is CASSGGQGVSYEQYF. For the CDR3, the DNA is TGTGCCAGCAGCGGGGGACAGGGTGTTTCCTACGAGCAGTACTTC. The J gene is TRBJ2-7, the V gene TRBV9, with 9 bases fitting TRBD1. J gave up 1 base and V 3 bases, and 5 bases lay outside the gene matches. This CDR3 has 15 residues. Germline CDR1 reads SGDLS; CDR2 reads YYNGEE.

This clone has only one observation. The chain employs TRBV28 and TRBJ2-5, with TRBD1 matching 7 bases. The trim removed 5 bases at V and 4 bases at J, leaving 4 bases unmatched. The CDR3 has 13 residues. Germline V gene lookup returns CDR1 MDHEN and CDR2 SYDVKM. In DNA, the CDR3 is TGTGCCAGCAGTACGTACAGGGGAGAGACCCAGTACTTC. This encodes CASSTYRGETQYF.

The genes are TRBV28 and TRBJ2-7, with D possibly TRBD1 on 5 matching bases. The CDR3 consists of 14 residues. The V end was cut by 2 bases, the J end by 7 bases, with 15 bases between. Looked up from germline, CDR1 is MDHEN and CDR2 is SYDVKM. The CDR3 region is CASSLGAIWTEQYF. CDR3 nucleotide sequence: TGTGCCAGCAGTTTAGGGGCTATATGGACAGAGCAGTACTTC. The full variable domain, in which reference TRBV28 and TRBJ2-7 provide the parts outside the CDR3, is DVKVTQSSRYLVKRTGEKVFLECVQDMDHENMFWYRQDPGLGLRLIYFSYDVKMKEKGDIPEGYSVSREKKERFSLILESASTNQTSMYLCASSLGAIWTEQYFGPGTRLTVT.

This chain's CDR3 is CASSPFGGLVGTPRTVFNQPQHF. CDR3 in DNA: TGTGCCAGCTCACCATTTGGGGGATTGGTGGGGACCCCACGGACAGTTTTCAATCAGCCCCAGCATTTT. This chain joins TRBV18 and TRBJ1-5; possible D gene TRBD1, 6 bases. V shed 2 bases and J shed 3 bases, with 35 bases lying between them. The CDR3 has 23 amino acids. From germline, CDR1 is KGHSH and CDR2 LQKENI. The whole variable domain, remainder taken from reference TRBV18 and TRBJ1-5, is NAGVMQNPRHLVRRRGQEARLRCSPMKGHSHVYWYRQLPEEGLKFMVYLQKENIIDESGMPKERFSAEFPKEGPSILRIQQVVRGDSAAYFCASSPFGGLVGTPRTVFNQPQHFGDGTRLSIL.

Here the CDR3 DNA reads TGTGCCAGCAGTACCGGGACTAACTACGAGCAGTACTTC. It codes for CASSTGTNYEQYF. The rearrangement joins TRBV6-5 to TRBJ2-7; 7 nucleotides align to TRBD2. CDR1 is MNHEY and CDR2 is SVGAGI in the germline V gene. V shed 5 bases and J 3 bases; nucleotides not matched to a gene: 4. CDR3 length equals 13 residues.

The CDR3 nucleotides are TGTGCCAGCAGGTCAGGTTTATCCCCGAACACCGGGGAGCTGTTTTTT. Protein: CASRSGLSPNTGELFF. V is TRBV9 and J is TRBJ2-2, with D hard to call. Germline CDR1 is SGDLS and CDR2 is YYNGEE. There are 16 residues in the CDR3. V gave up 5 bases and J gave up 0 bases, with 14 bases separating them.

The chain is built from TRBV30 and TRBJ2-7; D gene unclear. The CDR3 is made up of 13 amino acids. Germline V gene data show CDR1 as GTSNPN and CDR2 as SVGIG (reference sequence). V was cut by 4 bases and J by 3 bases, with 13 bases left in between. The CDR3 protein is CAWTEDKDYEQYF. CDR3 coding DNA: TGTGCCTGGACGGAAGACAAGGACTACGAGCAGTACTTC.

V usage is TRBV19 and J usage is TRBJ2-1, with 10 bases that match TRBD2. The CDR3 totals 17 residues. Germline V gives CDR1 LNHDA, CDR2 SQIVND (reference sequence). The ends lost 5 bases at V and 6 bases at J; junction bases unmatched: 13. Written as DNA, the CDR3 is TGTGCCAGTAGTTCCCAAGCGGGAGGGCCGTCGGGCAATGAGCAGTTCTTC. It yields the protein CASSSQAGGPSGNEQFF. Using reference TRBV19 and TRBJ2-1 for the parts outside the CDR3, the full variable domain is DGGITQSPKYLFRKEGQNVTLSCEQNLNHDAMYWYRQDPGQGLRLIYYSQIVNDFQKGDIAEGYSVSREKKESFPLTVTSAQKNPTAFYLCASSSQAGGPSGNEQFFGPGTRLTVL.

The J gene is TRBJ2-5, the V gene TRBV28, with D perhaps matching TRBD2 (6 bases). V lost 3 bases and J 2 bases, leaving 16 bases between the germline ends. Germline lookup yields CDR1 MDHEN and CDR2 SYDVKM. The CDR3 loop spans 16 amino acids. DNA for the CDR3: TGTGCCAGCAGTTTTGTCGGGCGGGGCCTACAAGAGACCCAGTACTTC. This translates into CASSFVGRGLQETQYF.

The rearrangement joins TRBV6-5 to TRBJ1-1, with D unclear. Trimming took off 8 bases at V and 0 bases at J, with 13 bases between the two ends. The CDR3 is 14 residues long. CDR1 and CDR2 (germline): MNHEY, SVGAGI. CDR3: CASRRLGLNTEAFF. CDR3 in DNA: TGTGCCAGCCGCCGGTTGGGCCTGAACACTGAAGCTTTCTTT.